This entry is about one TCR beta chain. Its antigen is not identified. The germline V gene encodes CDR1 DFQATT and CDR2 SNEGSKA (reference sequence). The CDR3 totals 16 residues. With 0 bases removed from V and 7 bases from J, the gap between germline ends came to 19 bases. This entry comes from a study of response to subunit inactivated influenza vaccine. General study results and limits: Authors suggested each seasonal flu vaccination may recruit only limited numbers of new T cells.

Using its own MiXCR run on the RT-PCR reads, TCRdb lists one record per CDR3 protein. The repertoire has hundreds of thousands of distinct CDR3 sequences, 14% of them found once; the top ten carry approximately 7.6%. The input for sequencing was PBMCs from blood, taken approximately 15 days before vaccination. The chain joins TRBV20-1 to TRBJ1-5, with D perhaps matching TRBD1 (6 bases). This clonotype was sampled from a man aged 50 to 59 who received an inactivated influenza vaccine. CDR3 nucleotide sequence: TGCAGTGCTAGAGATCAACGCGGGGGGGCAGGGCAGCCCCAGCATTTT. Its translation: CSARDQRGGAGQPQHF.